This TCR beta chain was recorded in a study of T cells in Graves' hyperthyroidism and ophthalmopathy. Study-wide context: Upon initial diagnosis and before any treatment, peripheral blood was collected.

Study-wide results and limits: Most thyroid clonotypes with frequency above 0.001 were detected in blood.

The CDR3 is 13 residues long. V lost 3 bases, J lost 4 bases, and 12 bases lay in between. Germline V CDR1 and CDR2: DFQATT, SNEGSKA (reference sequence). This clonotype occurred a few times. Its antigen is not identified. Amplification of TCR beta CDR3 regions used RNA as the template. The TCR CDR3 was amplified in a first-round RT-PCR using the HTBI primer set. Each CDR3 protein gets one entry after TCRdb re-called the multiplex PCR reads with MiXCR. The data show more than 550,000 distinct CDR3 sequences, around 19% seen once. In patients aged 18 to 65, hyperthyroidism was newly diagnosed, with duration under 2 months.

This chain connects TRBV20-1 to TRBJ2-5; possible D gene TRBD2, 5 bases. This TCR was sampled from a woman aged 45-65 years with Graves' hyperthyroidism that later progressed to Graves' ophthalmopathy. Sequences were obtained from blood. As DNA, the CDR3 is TGCAGTGCTAGGGGCCCCCGGGGAGAGACCCAGTACTTC. As protein: CSARGPRGETQYF.